One T cell receptor beta chain is described in this entry. Its target antigen remains unknown. The record has no base qualities; no much larger clone is one base away. Participants in the prospective study were aged 18 to 89 years, lived in 24 United States geographic areas, and enrolled through a virtual design. To assign participants to cohorts, the prospective study relied on clinical history that participants themselves reported in a screening survey and a study questionnaire. ImmuneRACE Cohort 3 recovered participants were defined by two consecutive negative NP/OP PCR tests, healthcare professional clearance, or symptom resolution. In the prospective study, mobile phlebotomists collected whole blood, serum and a nasopharyngeal or oropharyngeal swab from each participant. Participants in the prospective study had the option to provide additional blood draws and questionnaires over an approximately two-month period. Prospective study blood samples were shipped either frozen or at room temperature before DNA extraction.

TCRbeta CDR3 regions were amplified from genomic DNA using the immunoSEQ Assay, a bias-controlled multiplex PCR. Regarding the original processing steps: The number of nucleated cells in each sample was estimated from the amplification of reference gene primers within the assay. Sequence reads were collapsed and filtered to measure the absolute abundance of every unique TCRbeta CDR3 rearrangement. For each sample, productive Simpson clonality was calculated as the square root of Simpson's diversity index across productive rearrangements. The table comes from immuneACCESS by way of TCRdb, which keeps in-frame sequences with V and J called. Part of the clones is missing from these tables; in studies checked, under half for an unresolved V gene and the rest for unknown reasons. V, J and clone size are taken as reported in that table, and D and trimming were inferred from the DNA itself. For this sample there are about 130,000 clones; approximately 86% appear just once. Of the sample, less than 2.5% is held by the ten largest clones.

The sample belongs to a study of blood T cell repertoires in COVID-19 (dated by TCRdb to 2018 to 2020). Background on the whole study: Samples from collaborators originated in the United States, Italy and Spain and spanned both the acute and convalescent phases of COVID-19. The prospective study material was composed of cDNA or gDNA derived from T cells, B-cell-depleted T cells, or PBMCs. The dataset comprised deeply sampled blood TCRbeta repertoires from subjects exposed to, actively infected with, or recovered from COVID-19. The repertoires were made available in a free public database intended to serve as a resource for research on the immune response to SARS-CoV-2. The samples were drawn from the first 160 participants of the ongoing ImmuneRACE study and from over 950 subjects provided by 6 global collaborators. A de-identified subject ID, COVID-19 status, age in years and sex were almost always included in the sample metadata. Where available, HLA class I and class II types were taken from metadata supplied by the sample provider and were not determined by assay-based typing. The paper as a whole reports these results and caveats: The quantity of clinical and demographic metadata differed by source and by participant and was supplied without curation.

Deletion took 3 bases off V and 2 bases off J, with a span of 9 bases between the germline ends. CDR1 and CDR2 (SGDLS, YYNGEE) derive from the germline V gene. The CDR3 measures 14 amino acids from cysteine to phenylalanine. Only the CDR3 region is kept as DNA, spanning 42 bases read in frame from base 1. Recombination connected TRBV9 to TRBJ1-5, and the D gene may be TRBD1, 5 bases matching. The sample consisted of PBMCs or T cells enriched from blood (not recorded which). This sequence was found in a woman between 50 and 59 years old who had recovered from COVID-19. CDR3 loop: CASSATTGNQPQHF. Read as DNA, the sequence is TGTGCCAGCAGCGCTACGACAGGCAATCAGCCCCAGCATTTT. The CDR3, completed at both ends by the reference TRBV9 and TRBJ1-5 genes, gives the full variable domain DSGVTQTPKHLITATGQRVTLRCSPRSGDLSVYWYQQSLDQGLQFLIQYYNGEERAKGNILERFSAQQFPDLHSELNLSSLELGDSALYFCASSATTGNQPQHFGDGTRLSIL.